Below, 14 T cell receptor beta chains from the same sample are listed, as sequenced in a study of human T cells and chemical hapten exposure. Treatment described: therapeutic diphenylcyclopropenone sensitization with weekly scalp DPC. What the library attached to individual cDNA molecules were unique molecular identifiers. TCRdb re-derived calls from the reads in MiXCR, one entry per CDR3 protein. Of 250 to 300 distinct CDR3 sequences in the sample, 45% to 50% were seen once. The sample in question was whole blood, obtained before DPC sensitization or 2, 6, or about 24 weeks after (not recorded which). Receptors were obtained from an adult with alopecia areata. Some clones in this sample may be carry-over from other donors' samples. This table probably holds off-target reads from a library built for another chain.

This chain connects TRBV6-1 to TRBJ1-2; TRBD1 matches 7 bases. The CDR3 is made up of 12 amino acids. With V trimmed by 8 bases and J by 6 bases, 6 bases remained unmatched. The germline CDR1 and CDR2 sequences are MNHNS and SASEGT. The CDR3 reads CASLRDSNGYTF. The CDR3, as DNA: TGTGCCAGCCTCCGGGACAGTAATGGCTACACCTTC.

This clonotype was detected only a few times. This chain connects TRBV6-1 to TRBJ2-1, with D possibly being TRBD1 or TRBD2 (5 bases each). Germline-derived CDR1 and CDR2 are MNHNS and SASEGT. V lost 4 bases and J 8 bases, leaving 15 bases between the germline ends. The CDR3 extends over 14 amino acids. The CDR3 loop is CASSVPGRADEQFF. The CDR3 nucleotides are TGTGCCAGCAGTGTTCCGGGACGCGCCGATGAGCAGTTCTTC.

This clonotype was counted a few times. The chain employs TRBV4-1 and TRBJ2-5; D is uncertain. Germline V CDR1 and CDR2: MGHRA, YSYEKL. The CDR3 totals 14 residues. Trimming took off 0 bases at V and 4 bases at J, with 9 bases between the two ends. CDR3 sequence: CASSQESGRETQYF. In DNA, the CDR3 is TGCGCCAGCAGCCAAGAAAGTGGCCGAGAGACCCAGTACTTC.

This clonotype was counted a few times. The CDR3, as DNA: TGCGCCAGCAGCCTCGAAGCCCCAGCGGGAACCCCCTACGAGCAGTACTTC. Residues: CASSLEAPAGTPYEQYF. This chain joins TRBV4-1 and TRBJ2-7; TRBD2 matches 7 bases. J gave up 2 bases and V 4 bases, and 14 bases lay outside the gene matches. The V gene's germline CDR1 is MGHRA and CDR2 YSYEKL. The CDR3 has 17 amino acids.

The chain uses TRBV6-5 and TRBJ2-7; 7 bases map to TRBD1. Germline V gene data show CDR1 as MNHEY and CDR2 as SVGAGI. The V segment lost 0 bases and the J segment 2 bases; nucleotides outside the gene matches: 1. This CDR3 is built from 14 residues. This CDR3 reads CASSYSGQTYEQYF. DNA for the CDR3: TGTGCCAGCAGTTACTCGGGACAGACCTACGAGCAGTACTTC.

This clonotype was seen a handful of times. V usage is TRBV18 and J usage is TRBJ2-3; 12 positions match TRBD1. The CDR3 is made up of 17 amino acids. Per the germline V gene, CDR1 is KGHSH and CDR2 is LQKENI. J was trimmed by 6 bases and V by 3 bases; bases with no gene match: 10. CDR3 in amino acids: CASSPPRGDRGQDTQYF. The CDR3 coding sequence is TGTGCCAGCTCACCTCCGCGAGGGGACAGGGGGCAGGATACGCAGTATTTT.

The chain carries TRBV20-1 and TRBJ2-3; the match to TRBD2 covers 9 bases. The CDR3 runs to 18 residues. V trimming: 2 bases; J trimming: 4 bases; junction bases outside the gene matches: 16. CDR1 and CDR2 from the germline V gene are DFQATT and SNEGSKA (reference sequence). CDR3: CSARSPGLAPPRADTQYF. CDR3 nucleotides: TGCAGTGCTAGATCTCCGGGACTAGCCCCACCTCGGGCAGATACGCAGTATTTT.

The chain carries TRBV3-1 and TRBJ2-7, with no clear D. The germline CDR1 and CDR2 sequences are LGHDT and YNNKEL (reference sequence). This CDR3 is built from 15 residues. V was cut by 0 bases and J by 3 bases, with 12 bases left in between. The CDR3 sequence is CASSQDHGPDYEQYF. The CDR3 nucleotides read TGTGCCAGCAGCCAAGACCACGGCCCAGACTACGAGCAGTACTTC.

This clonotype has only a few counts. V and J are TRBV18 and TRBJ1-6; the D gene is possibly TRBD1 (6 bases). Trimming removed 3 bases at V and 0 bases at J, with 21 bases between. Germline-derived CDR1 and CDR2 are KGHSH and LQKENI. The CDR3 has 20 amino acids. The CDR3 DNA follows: TGTGCCAGCTCACCGCTGGCTGGTCAGGGGCTGAGCTCCTATAATTCACCCCTCCACTTT. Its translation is CASSPLAGQGLSSYNSPLHF.

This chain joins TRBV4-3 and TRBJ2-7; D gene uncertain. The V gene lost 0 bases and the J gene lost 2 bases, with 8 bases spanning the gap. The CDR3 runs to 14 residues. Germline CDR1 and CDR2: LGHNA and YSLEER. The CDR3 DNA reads TGCGCCAGCAGCCAAGATCAGGCAGCCTACGAGCAGTACTTC. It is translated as CASSQDQAAYEQYF.

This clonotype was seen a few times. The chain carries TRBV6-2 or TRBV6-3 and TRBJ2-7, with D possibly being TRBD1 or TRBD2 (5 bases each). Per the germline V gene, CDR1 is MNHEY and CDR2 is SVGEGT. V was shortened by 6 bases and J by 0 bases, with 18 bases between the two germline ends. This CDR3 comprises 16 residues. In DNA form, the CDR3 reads TGTGCCAGCAGGACCACGACGGGACCTAGCTCCTACGAGCAGTACTTC. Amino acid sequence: CASRTTTGPSSYEQYF.

This chain's CDR3 is CAIRNREGETQYF. The CDR3 DNA follows: TGTGCCATCAGGAACAGGGAGGGGGAGACCCAGTACTTC. The chain combines TRBV10-3 with TRBJ2-5, with D perhaps TRBD2 (7 bases). Trimming pared 6 bases from V and 5 bases from J, leaving 13 bases between. The germline V gene has CDR1 ENHRY and CDR2 SYGVKD. This CDR3 is 13 amino acids long.

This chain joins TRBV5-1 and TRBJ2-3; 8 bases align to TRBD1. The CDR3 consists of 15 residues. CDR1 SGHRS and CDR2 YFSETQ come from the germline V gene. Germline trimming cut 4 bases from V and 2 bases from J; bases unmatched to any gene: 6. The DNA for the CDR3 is TGCGCCAGCAGCGCACAGGGGGACCTCACAGATACGCAGTATTTT. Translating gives CASSAQGDLTDTQYF.

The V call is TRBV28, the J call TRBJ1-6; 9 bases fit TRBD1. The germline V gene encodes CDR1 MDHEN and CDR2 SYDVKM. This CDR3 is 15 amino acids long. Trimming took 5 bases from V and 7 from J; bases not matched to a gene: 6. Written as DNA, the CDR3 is TGTGCCAGCAGTGGTGGGGACAGGGTAAATTCACCCCTCCACTTT. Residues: CASSGGDRVNSPLHF.